This TCR beta chain was found in a study of molecular identifiers for immune sequencing clone quantification. Study-level information: Five portions were made in replicates from RNA of 20,000 or 100,000 naive CD8 cells, and four underwent sequencing.

The sample holds a few counts of this clonotype. The CDR3 is made up of 14 amino acids. Germline V gives CDR1 LNHDA, CDR2 SQIVND (reference sequence). Trimming at V came to 2 bases and at J to 6 bases, leaving 4 bases not matched to a gene. Methods described previously were used for bulk TCR libraries, and listed TCR primers were applied. MiXCR was run by TCRdb on the PCR reads, yielding one entry per CDR3 protein. The sample has some 580,000 distinct CDR3 sequences, roughly 27% seen once. The TCR sequence derives from a human donor in good health. Some libraries in this study had Jurkat cell RNA spiked in. J is TRBJ2-3 and V is TRBV19; 8 bases agree with TRBD1. The sample taken for sequencing was naive CD8+ T cells from blood, with Jurkat cell RNA spiked in. As to subset: FACS-sorted CD8+CD4-CCR7+CD45RA+ naive T cells. The CDR3 DNA reads as TGTGCCAGTAGTATAACAGGGGGGCCGGATACGCAGTATTTT. Its protein product is CASSITGGPDTQYF.